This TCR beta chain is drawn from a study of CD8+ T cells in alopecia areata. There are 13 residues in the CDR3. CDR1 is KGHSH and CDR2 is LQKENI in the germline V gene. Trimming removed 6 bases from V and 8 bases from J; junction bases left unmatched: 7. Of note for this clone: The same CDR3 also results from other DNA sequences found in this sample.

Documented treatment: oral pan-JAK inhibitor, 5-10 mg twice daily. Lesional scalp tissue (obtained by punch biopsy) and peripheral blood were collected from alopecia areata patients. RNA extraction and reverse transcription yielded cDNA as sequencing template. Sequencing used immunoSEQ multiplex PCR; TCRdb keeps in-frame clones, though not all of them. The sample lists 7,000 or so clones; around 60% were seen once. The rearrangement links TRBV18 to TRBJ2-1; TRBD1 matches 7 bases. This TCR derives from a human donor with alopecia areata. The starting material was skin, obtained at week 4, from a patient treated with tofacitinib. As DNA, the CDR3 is TGTGCCAGCTCCCAACAGGGGATGGATGAGCAGTTCTTC. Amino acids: CASSQQGMDEQFF.